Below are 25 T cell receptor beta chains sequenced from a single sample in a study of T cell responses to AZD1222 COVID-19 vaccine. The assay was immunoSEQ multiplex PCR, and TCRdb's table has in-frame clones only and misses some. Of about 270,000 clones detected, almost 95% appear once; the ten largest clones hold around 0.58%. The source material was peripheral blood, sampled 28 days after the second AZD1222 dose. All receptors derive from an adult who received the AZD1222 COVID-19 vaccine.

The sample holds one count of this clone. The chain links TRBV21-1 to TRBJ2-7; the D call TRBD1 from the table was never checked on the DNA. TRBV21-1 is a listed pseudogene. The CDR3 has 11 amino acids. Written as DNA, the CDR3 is TGTGCCAGATCAGGGCTACTGGAGCAGTACTTC. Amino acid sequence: CARSGLLEQYF.

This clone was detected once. The DNA of the CDR3 is TGTGCCAGCAGTTCCCTCGCAAGGGTAGAAAAACTGTTTTTT. Its protein product is CASSSLARVEKLFF. The rearrangement uses TRBV6-5 and TRBJ1-4; D is unclear. V was trimmed by 4 bases and J by 8 bases, leaving 14 bases between them. CDR1 MNHEY and CDR2 SVGAGI come from the germline V gene. The CDR3 runs 14 residues.

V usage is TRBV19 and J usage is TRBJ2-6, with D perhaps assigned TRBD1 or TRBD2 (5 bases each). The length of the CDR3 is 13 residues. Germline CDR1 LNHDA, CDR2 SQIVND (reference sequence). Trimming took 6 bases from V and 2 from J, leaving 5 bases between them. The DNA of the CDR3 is TGTGCCAGTAGGGGGGCTGGGGCCAACGTCCTGACTTTC. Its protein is CASRGAGANVLTF.

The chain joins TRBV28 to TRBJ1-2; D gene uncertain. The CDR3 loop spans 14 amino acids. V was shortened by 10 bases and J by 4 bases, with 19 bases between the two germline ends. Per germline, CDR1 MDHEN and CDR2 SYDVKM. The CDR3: CATLPGRPSYGYTF. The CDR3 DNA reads TGTGCCACCCTCCCCGGACGGCCGAGCTATGGCTACACCTTC.

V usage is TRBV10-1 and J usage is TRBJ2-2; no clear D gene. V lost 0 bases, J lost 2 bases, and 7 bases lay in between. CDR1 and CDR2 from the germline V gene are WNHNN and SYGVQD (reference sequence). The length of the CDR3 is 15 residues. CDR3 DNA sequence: TGCGCCAGCAGTGAGTCGACCAGAAACACCGGGGAGCTGTTTTTT. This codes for CASSESTRNTGELFF.

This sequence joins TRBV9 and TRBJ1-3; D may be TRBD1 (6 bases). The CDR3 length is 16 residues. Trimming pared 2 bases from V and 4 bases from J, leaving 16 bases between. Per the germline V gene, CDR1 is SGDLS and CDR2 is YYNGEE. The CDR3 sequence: CASSVSGHLKGNTIYF. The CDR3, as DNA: TGTGCCAGCAGCGTCTCGGGACACCTAAAGGGAAACACCATATATTTT.

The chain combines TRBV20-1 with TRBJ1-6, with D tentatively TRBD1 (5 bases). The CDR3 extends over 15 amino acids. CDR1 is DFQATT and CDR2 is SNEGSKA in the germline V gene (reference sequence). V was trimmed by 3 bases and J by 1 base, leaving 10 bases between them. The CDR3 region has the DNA TGCAGTGCTAGTCCGGGGCGATCCTATAATTCACCCCTCCACTTT. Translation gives CSASPGRSYNSPLHF.

The CDR3 sequence: CASSRTQNSNQPQHF. The CDR3 coding sequence is TGTGCCAGCAGTCGGACACAAAATAGCAATCAGCCCCAGCATTTT. V gene TRBV6-2 or TRBV6-3 combines with J gene TRBJ1-5; tentative D call: TRBD1 (5 bases). V gave up 5 bases and J gave up 0 bases, with 11 bases separating them. CDR1 and CDR2 (germline): MNHEY, SVGEGT. The CDR3 has 15 amino acids.

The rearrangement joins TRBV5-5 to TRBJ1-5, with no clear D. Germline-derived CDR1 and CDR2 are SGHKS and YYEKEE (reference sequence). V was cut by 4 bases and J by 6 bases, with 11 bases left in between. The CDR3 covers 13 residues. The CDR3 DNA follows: TGTGCCAGCAGCGTACAGCCAGTTCAGCCCCAGCATTTT. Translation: CASSVQPVQPQHF.

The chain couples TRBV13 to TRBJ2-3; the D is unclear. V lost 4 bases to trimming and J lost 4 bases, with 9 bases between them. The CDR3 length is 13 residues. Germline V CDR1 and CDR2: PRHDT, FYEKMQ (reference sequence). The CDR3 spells CASSSAPADTQYF. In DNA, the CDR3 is TGTGCCAGCAGCTCCGCCCCGGCAGATACGCAGTATTTT.

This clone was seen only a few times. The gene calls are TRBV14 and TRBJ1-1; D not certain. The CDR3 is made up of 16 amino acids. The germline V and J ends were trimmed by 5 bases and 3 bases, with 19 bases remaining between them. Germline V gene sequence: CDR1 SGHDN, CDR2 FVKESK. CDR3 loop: CASSTRSDPEDTEAFF. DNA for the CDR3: TGTGCCAGCAGCACTCGATCGGACCCGGAGGACACTGAAGCTTTCTTT.

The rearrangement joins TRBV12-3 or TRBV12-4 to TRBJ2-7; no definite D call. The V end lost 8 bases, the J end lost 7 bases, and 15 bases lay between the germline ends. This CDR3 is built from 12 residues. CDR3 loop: CASAILGSEQYF. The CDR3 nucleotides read TGTGCCAGCGCGATCCTAGGTAGTGAGCAGTACTTC.

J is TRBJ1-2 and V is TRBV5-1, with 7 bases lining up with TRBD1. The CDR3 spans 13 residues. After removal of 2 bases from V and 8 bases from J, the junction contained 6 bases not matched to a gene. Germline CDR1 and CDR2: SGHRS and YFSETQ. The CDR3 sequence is CASSLTGEGGYTF. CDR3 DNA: TGCGCCAGCAGCTTAACAGGGGAAGGAGGCTACACCTTC. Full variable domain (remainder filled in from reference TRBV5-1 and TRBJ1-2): KAGVTQTPRYLIKTRGQQVTLSCSPISGHRSVSWYQQTPGQGLQFLFEYFSETQRNKGNFPGRFSGRQFSNSRSEMNVSTLELGDSALYLCASSLTGEGGYTFGSGTRLTVV.

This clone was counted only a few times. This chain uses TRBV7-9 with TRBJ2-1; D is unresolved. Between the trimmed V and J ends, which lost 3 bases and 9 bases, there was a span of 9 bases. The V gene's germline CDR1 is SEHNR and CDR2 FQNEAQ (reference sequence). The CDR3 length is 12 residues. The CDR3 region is CASSLVPREQFF. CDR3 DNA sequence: TGTGCCAGCAGCTTGGTGCCCCGTGAGCAGTTCTTC.

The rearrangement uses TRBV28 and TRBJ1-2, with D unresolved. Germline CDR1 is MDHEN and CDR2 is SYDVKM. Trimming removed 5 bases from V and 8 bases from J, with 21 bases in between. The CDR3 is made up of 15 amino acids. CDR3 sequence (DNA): TGTGCCAGCAGTCCTCCTGACGGTCGGGCGGGCGGCTACACCTTC. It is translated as CASSPPDGRAGGYTF.

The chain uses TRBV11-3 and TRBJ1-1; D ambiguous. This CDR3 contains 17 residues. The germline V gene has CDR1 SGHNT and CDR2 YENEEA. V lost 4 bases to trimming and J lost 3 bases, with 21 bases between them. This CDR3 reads CASSSRVGKNGDTEAFF. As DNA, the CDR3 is TGTGCCAGCAGCTCCCGGGTGGGGAAGAATGGGGACACTGAAGCTTTCTTT.

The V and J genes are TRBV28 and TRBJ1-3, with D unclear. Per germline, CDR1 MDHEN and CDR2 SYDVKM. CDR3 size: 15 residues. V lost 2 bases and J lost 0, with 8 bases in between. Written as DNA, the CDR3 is TGTGCCAGCAGTTTAGAGCCCTTCTCTGGAAACACCATATATTTT. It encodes CASSLEPFSGNTIYF.

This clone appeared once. In DNA, the CDR3 is TGTGCCAGCAGCGTAGCACCGATGAACACTGAAGCTTTCTTT. Translated: CASSVAPMNTEAFF. The chain links TRBV9 to TRBJ1-1; no clear D gene. Germline V lookup: CDR1 SGDLS, CDR2 YYNGEE. Trimming took off 0 bases at V and 0 bases at J, with 6 bases between the two ends. The CDR3 loop spans 14 amino acids.

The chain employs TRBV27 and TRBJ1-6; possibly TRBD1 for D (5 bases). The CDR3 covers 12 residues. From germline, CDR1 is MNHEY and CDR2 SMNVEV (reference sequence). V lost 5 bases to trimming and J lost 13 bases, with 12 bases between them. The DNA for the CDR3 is TGTGCCAGCAGTCACTCCCGGGGGCCCCTCCACTTT. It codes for CASSHSRGPLHF.

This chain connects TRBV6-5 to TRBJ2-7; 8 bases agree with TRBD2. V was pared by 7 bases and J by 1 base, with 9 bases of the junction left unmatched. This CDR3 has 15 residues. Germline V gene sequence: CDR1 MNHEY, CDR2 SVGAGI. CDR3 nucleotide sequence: TGTGCCAGCACCATAAGGATAGCGGGATCCTACGAGCAGTACTTC. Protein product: CASTIRIAGSYEQYF.

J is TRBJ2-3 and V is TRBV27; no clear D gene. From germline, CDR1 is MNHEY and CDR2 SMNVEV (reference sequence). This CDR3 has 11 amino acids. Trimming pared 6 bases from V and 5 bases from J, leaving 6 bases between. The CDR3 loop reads CASRLEDTQYF. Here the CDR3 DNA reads TGTGCCAGCAGGCTCGAAGATACGCAGTATTTT.

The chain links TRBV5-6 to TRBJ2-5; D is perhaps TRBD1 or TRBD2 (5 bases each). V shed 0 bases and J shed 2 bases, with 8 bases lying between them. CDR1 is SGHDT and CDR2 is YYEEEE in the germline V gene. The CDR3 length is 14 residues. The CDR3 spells CASSLAGPQETQYF. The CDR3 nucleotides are TGTGCCAGCAGCTTGGCGGGACCTCAAGAGACCCAGTACTTC.

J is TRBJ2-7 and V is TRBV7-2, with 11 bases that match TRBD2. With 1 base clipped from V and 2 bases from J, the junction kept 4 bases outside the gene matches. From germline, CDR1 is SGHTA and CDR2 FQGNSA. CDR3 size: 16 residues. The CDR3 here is CASSLDSLAGAYEQYF. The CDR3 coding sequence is TGTGCCAGCAGCTTAGATTCACTAGCGGGGGCCTACGAGCAGTACTTC.

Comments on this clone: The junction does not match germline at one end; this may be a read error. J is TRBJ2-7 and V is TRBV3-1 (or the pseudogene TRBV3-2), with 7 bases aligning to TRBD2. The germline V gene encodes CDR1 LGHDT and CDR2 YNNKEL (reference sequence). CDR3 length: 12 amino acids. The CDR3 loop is CASSQGDYAQYF. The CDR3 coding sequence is TGTGCCAGCAGCCAAGGGGACTACGCGCAGTACTTC.

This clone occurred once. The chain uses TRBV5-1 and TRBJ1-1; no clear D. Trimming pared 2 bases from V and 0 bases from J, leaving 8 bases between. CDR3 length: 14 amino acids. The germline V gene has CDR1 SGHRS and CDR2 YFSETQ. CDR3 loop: CASSFPGMNTEAFF. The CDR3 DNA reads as TGCGCCAGCAGCTTCCCCGGGATGAACACTGAAGCTTTCTTT.